The 23 T cell receptor beta chains below come from one sample, sequenced in a study of T-cell memory formation after mild COVID-19. Each CDR3 protein is one row after TCRdb ran MiXCR on the 5' RACE reads. The sample holds about 350,000 distinct CDR3 sequences, around 15% seen once. Sequenced sample: PBMCs or a T cell subset sorted from them (not recorded which). The receptors shown here come from a man between 18 and 35 years old who had mild COVID-19 (a few samples of this study predate the infection). Cell type and time point are not known.

This clonotype occurred many times. This chain links TRBV9 with TRBJ2-2; D unresolved. The CDR3 has 14 amino acids. Per germline, CDR1 SGDLS and CDR2 YYNGEE. Trimming removed 2 bases at V and 0 bases at J, with 5 bases between. The chain's CDR3 is CASSVGPNTGELFF. The DNA of the CDR3 is TGTGCCAGCAGCGTTGGCCCGAACACCGGGGAGCTGTTTTTT.

This clonotype has a handful of counts. The chain has TRBV7-9 and TRBJ2-1; no clear D gene. This CDR3 region has 14 residues. V lost 5 bases and J 7 bases, leaving 15 bases between the germline ends. From germline, CDR1 is SEHNR and CDR2 FQNEAQ (reference sequence). The CDR3 loop is CASSQHRLGNEQFF. The CDR3 DNA follows: TGTGCCAGCAGCCAGCACCGCCTGGGTAATGAGCAGTTCTTC.

The chain carries TRBV7-2 and TRBJ1-1, with D possibly TRBD1 on 5 matching bases. Trimming pared 6 bases from V and 3 bases from J, leaving 8 bases between. In germline, CDR1 is SGHTA, CDR2 FQGNSA. CDR3 size: 12 residues. The CDR3 protein is CASRSGYTEAFF. DNA of the CDR3: TGTGCCAGCAGATCAGGGTACACTGAAGCTTTCTTT.

There are a few counts of this clonotype. V gene TRBV7-3 combines with J gene TRBJ2-1, with 8 bases matching TRBD1. The V gene's germline CDR1 is SGHTA and CDR2 FQGTGA. This CDR3 region has 15 residues. The J segment lost 6 bases and the V segment lost 3 bases, leaving 7 bases of the junction unmatched. As DNA, the CDR3 is TGTGCCAGCAGCTTGGCTGGACAGGGTAGCAATGAGCAGTTCTTC. Protein product: CASSLAGQGSNEQFF.

This clonotype occurred a few times. This chain joins TRBV3-1 and TRBJ2-4; TRBD2 is a possible D gene (6 bases). CDR1 and CDR2 from the germline V gene are LGHDT and YNNKEL (reference sequence). The CDR3 totals 16 residues. The germline V and J ends were trimmed by 4 bases and 9 bases, with 22 bases remaining between them. CDR3 region: CASSRAFTGGAGIQYF. CDR3 DNA: TGTGCCAGCAGCCGCGCCTTCACTGGCGGGGCAGGCATTCAGTACTTC.

This clonotype was seen a handful of times. V and J are TRBV2 and TRBJ2-4; no firm D call. The CDR3 totals 13 residues. V was cut by 3 bases and J by 5 bases, with 8 bases left in between. Germline V gene lookup returns CDR1 SNHLY and CDR2 FYNNEI. CDR3 in amino acids: CASSDENENIQYF. The DNA of the CDR3 is TGTGCCAGCAGTGATGAGAACGAAAACATTCAGTACTTC.

This clonotype was recorded a few times. The chain combines TRBV6-5 with TRBJ1-2; weak D call: TRBD1 (5 bases). V lost 8 bases and J 2 bases, leaving 9 bases between the germline ends. This CDR3 contains 12 residues. The germline V gene has CDR1 MNHEY and CDR2 SVGAGI. CDR3 in DNA: TGTGCCAGCTCGGCAGGGAACTATGGCTACACCTTC. Translating gives CASSAGNYGYTF.

The table lists this clonotype with a few counts. The J gene is TRBJ2-5, the V gene TRBV5-5, with TRBD1 as a possible D gene (5 bases). The V end lost 1 base, the J end lost 2 bases, and 9 bases lay between the germline ends. The CDR3 sequence is 14 residues long. The germline gives CDR1 SGHKS, CDR2 YYEKEE (reference sequence). In nucleotides, the CDR3 is TGTGCCAGCAGCTTGACGACAGTTCAAGAGACCCAGTACTTC. Translating gives CASSLTTVQETQYF.

In this sample, this clonotype turned up a few times. This chain links TRBV10-3 with TRBJ2-5; D is undetermined. The CDR3 has 12 amino acids. The V and J ends lost 7 bases and 2 bases respectively, with 8 bases between them. Germline-derived CDR1 and CDR2 are ENHRY and SYGVKD. The CDR3, as DNA: TGTGCCATCAAAAGGGAACAAGAGACCCAGTACTTC. This sequence encodes CAIKREQETQYF.

The V call is TRBV2, the J call TRBJ2-5; D perhaps matches TRBD1 (5 bases). The germline V and J ends were trimmed by 3 bases and 3 bases, with 11 bases remaining between them. The CDR3 length is 14 residues. CDR1 is SNHLY, CDR2 FYNNEI, per germline. CDR3 protein: CASSDFPDKETQYF. CDR3 in DNA: TGTGCCAGCAGTGACTTTCCGGACAAAGAGACCCAGTACTTC.

V is TRBV7-3 and J is TRBJ2-7; D unresolved. Germline CDR1 reads SGHTA; CDR2 reads FQGTGA. This CDR3 spans 13 amino acids. V dropped 5 bases and J dropped 7 bases, with 15 bases sitting between them. CDR3 nucleotides: TGTGCCAGCAGCCCCGGAGCCTCCGGGGAGCAGTACGTC. Amino acid sequence: CASSPGASGEQYV.

The gene calls are TRBV5-6 and TRBJ2-5, with D possibly being TRBD1 or TRBD2 (5 bases each). This CDR3 region has 13 residues. The V and J ends lost 5 bases and 5 bases respectively, with 13 bases between them. CDR1 and CDR2 (germline): SGHDT, YYEEEE. CDR3 in amino acids: CASSLVEGETQYF. The DNA of the CDR3 is TGTGCCAGCAGTCTGGTTGAGGGGGAGACCCAGTACTTC.

This clonotype has a handful of counts. The V gene is TRBV5-5, the J gene TRBJ2-5, with D possibly TRBD1 on 5 matching bases. Trimming took 5 bases from V and 5 from J, leaving 19 bases between them. The CDR3 extends over 15 amino acids. The germline CDR1 and CDR2 sequences are SGHKS and YYEKEE (reference sequence). CDR3 sequence: CASSRRRDSEETQYF. CDR3 sequence (DNA): TGTGCCAGCAGTCGCCGCCGCGACAGTGAGGAGACCCAGTACTTC. The entire variable domain, with the rest obtained from reference TRBV5-5 and TRBJ2-5, is as follows: DAGVTQSPTHLIKTRGQQVTLRCSPISGHKSVSWYQQVLGQGPQFIFQYYEKEERGRGNFPDRFSARQFPNYSSELNVNALLLGDSALYLCASSRRRDSEETQYFGPGTRLLVL.

The chain links TRBV7-2 to TRBJ1-1, with TRBD1 as a possible D gene (6 bases). The V end lost 5 bases, the J end lost 3 bases, and 13 bases lay between the germline ends. The CDR3 has 14 residues. The germline V gene encodes CDR1 SGHTA and CDR2 FQGNSA. The CDR3 reads CASSPRRGYTEAFF. DNA for the CDR3: TGTGCCAGCAGCCCCCGGAGGGGGTACACTGAAGCTTTCTTT.

This clonotype has a count of ten or more. This chain links TRBV12-3 or TRBV12-4 with TRBJ1-5; TRBD1 matches at 10 bases. The J segment lost 5 bases and the V segment lost 6 bases, leaving 1 base of the junction unmatched. CDR3 length equals 13 residues. The CDR3 sequence is CASRGTGDQPQHF. For the CDR3, the DNA is TGTGCCAGCAGGGGGACAGGGGATCAGCCCCAGCATTTT.

This clonotype was detected only a few times. The chain links TRBV2 to TRBJ1-3; 7 nucleotides line up with TRBD1. J was trimmed by 7 bases and V by 4 bases; bases with no gene match: 7. CDR1 and CDR2 (germline): SNHLY, FYNNEI. CDR3 length equals 14 residues. The CDR3 here is CASSVRQGRNTIYF. The CDR3 nucleotides are TGTGCCAGCAGTGTAAGACAGGGAAGGAACACCATATATTTT. Looking up the rest from reference TRBV2 and TRBJ1-3 gives the full variable domain: EPEVTQTPSHQVTQMGQEVILRCVPISNHLYFYWYRQILGQKVEFLVSFYNNEISEKSEIFDDQFSVERPDGSNFTLKIRSTKLEDSAMYFCASSVRQGRNTIYFGEGSWLTVV.

This chain joins TRBV7-2 and TRBJ2-5; 15 bases map to TRBD2. This CDR3 comprises 16 residues. CDR1 and CDR2 from the germline V gene are SGHTA and FQGNSA. J lost 3 bases, V lost 5 bases, and 4 bases had no gene match. The CDR3, as DNA: TGTGCCAGCAGCCGGACTAGCGGGGGGGGAGAAGAGACCCAGTACTTC. Its translation: CASSRTSGGGEETQYF.

There are a few counts of this clonotype. V and J are TRBV5-1 and TRBJ2-3, with D unresolved. V was trimmed by 3 bases and J by 6 bases, leaving 11 bases between them. The CDR3 covers 13 residues. CDR1 is SGHRS and CDR2 is YFSETQ in the germline V gene. CDR3 in amino acids: CASSSDLGDTQYF. The DNA of the CDR3 is TGCGCCAGCAGCTCGGACCTAGGTGATACGCAGTATTTT.

This clonotype was seen repeatedly, ten times or more. The V call is TRBV12-3 or TRBV12-4, the J call TRBJ2-2, with 9 bases lining up with TRBD1. This CDR3 is built from 14 residues. Unmatched junction bases numbered 3, after V lost 6 bases and J lost 4 bases. The CDR3 nucleotides read TGTGCCAGCAGCCTGGACAGGGGCACCGGGGAGCTGTTTTTT. It encodes CASSLDRGTGELFF.

This clonotype was counted between two and nine times. This chain connects TRBV7-9 to TRBJ2-3, with TRBD2 matching 7 bases. The CDR3 length is 15 residues. V dropped 5 bases and J dropped 0; count of bases not matched to a gene: 5. Germline V gene data show CDR1 as SEHNR and CDR2 as FQNEAQ (reference sequence). Here the CDR3 DNA reads TGTGCCAGCAGCCCGCGACTAGCCAGCACAGATACGCAGTATTTT. Protein: CASSPRLASTDTQYF.

V is TRBV4-1 and J is TRBJ1-5; tentatively, D is TRBD1 (6 bases). The CDR3 contains 15 residues. V dropped 0 bases and J dropped 5 bases, with 11 bases sitting between them. The germline V gene encodes CDR1 MGHRA and CDR2 YSYEKL. This CDR3 is CASSQDSTGYQPQHF. The DNA for the CDR3 is TGCGCCAGCAGCCAAGATTCAACAGGGTATCAGCCCCAGCATTTT.

This clonotype has just a few counts. V gene TRBV2 combines with J gene TRBJ2-7; D ambiguous. The CDR3 runs to 11 residues. V was pared by 5 bases and J by 2 bases, with 4 bases between. The V gene's germline CDR1 is SNHLY and CDR2 FYNNEI. The CDR3 is CASSKTYEQYV. The CDR3, as DNA: TGTGCCAGCAGTAAGACCTACGAGCAGTACGTC.

This clonotype was detected a few times. The V and J genes are TRBV29-1 and TRBJ2-2; D ambiguous. Deletions cut 2 bases from V and 0 bases from J, with 7 bases between. CDR3 length: 14 residues. Germline V gene sequence: CDR1 SQVTM, CDR2 ANQGSEA. The CDR3 region has the DNA TGCAGCGTTGAAACCCCTACGAACACCGGGGAGCTGTTTTTT. This gives the protein CSVETPTNTGELFF.